Listed here are 11 T cell receptor beta chains from one sample, sequenced in a study of T cell responses to AZD1222 COVID-19 vaccine. TCRdb keeps only in-frame clones here, not all; method: immunoSEQ multiplex PCR. The data contain approximately 140,000 clones, around 94% of them singletons. Source: peripheral blood, taken on day 0 of AZD1222 vaccination. These receptors came from an adult in good health.

The CDR3 nucleotides read TGTGCCAGCAGTTTTCCTGCAACAGCCAAAAACATTCAGTACTTC. Its translation is CASSFPATAKNIQYF. This chain joins TRBV6-6 and TRBJ2-4; D unresolved. Germline assignment: CDR1 MNHNY and CDR2 SVGAGI (reference sequence). The CDR3 covers 15 residues. With 4 bases removed from V and 0 bases from J, the gap between germline ends came to 10 bases.

The rearrangement links TRBV10-3 to TRBJ1-2; a possible D gene is TRBD1 (5 bases). The CDR3 length is 13 residues. Trimming took off 10 bases at V and 7 bases at J, with 19 bases between the two ends. The germline V gene has CDR1 ENHRY and CDR2 SYGVKD. CDR3 in DNA: TGTGCCAGCACAGGCGGGGGGATACTTGGCTACACCTTC. Its protein product is CASTGGGILGYTF.

The chain employs TRBV3-1 (or the pseudogene TRBV3-2) and TRBJ2-7; D gene unclear. This CDR3 has 13 amino acids. Trimming cost V 1 base and J 2 bases, with 6 bases left between them. Germline lookup yields CDR1 LGHDT and CDR2 YNNKEL (reference sequence). The CDR3 sequence: CASSQGVTYEQYV. The CDR3, as DNA: TGTGCCAGCAGCCAAGGGGTAACCTACGAGCAGTACGTC.

This chain links TRBV5-6 with TRBJ2-3, with 8 bases that match TRBD1. Trimming cost V 4 bases and J 4 bases; bases outside gene matches: 8. This CDR3 is built from 15 residues. CDR1 and CDR2 from the germline V gene are SGHDT and YYEEEE. The CDR3: CASSTGTGVPDTQYF. The CDR3 DNA is TGTGCCAGCAGCACCGGGACAGGAGTACCAGATACGCAGTATTTT.

The chain combines TRBV7-2 with TRBJ2-1; 12 nucleotides agree with TRBD2. V was clipped by 4 bases and J by 9 bases; unmatched bases: 7. The CDR3 length is 15 residues. CDR1 is SGHTA, CDR2 FQGNSA, per germline. The CDR3 region has the DNA TGTGCCAGCAGCTCCTTGACTAGCGGGAGCCTTGAGCAGTTCTTC. Translating it yields CASSSLTSGSLEQFF.

The J gene is TRBJ1-1, the V gene TRBV9; TRBD1 might be the D (5 bases). The CDR3 consists of 16 residues. Germline-derived CDR1 and CDR2 are SGDLS and YYNGEE. V was cut by 3 bases and J by 0 bases, with 15 bases left in between. The CDR3 sequence: CASSGRMGTVNTEAFF. CDR3 nucleotide sequence: TGTGCCAGCAGCGGGAGGATGGGGACGGTGAACACTGAAGCTTTCTTT.

This sequence joins TRBV5-1 and TRBJ2-5, with a possible D match to TRBD1 (6 bases). The CDR3 runs to 15 residues. Germline V gene data show CDR1 as SGHRS and CDR2 as YFSETQ. V shed 0 bases and J shed 4 bases, with 13 bases lying between them. Here the CDR3 DNA reads TGCGCCAGCAGCTTGGGGCTGGGGGCGGGAGAGACCCAGTACTTC. Translating gives CASSLGLGAGETQYF.

The chain has TRBV4-1 and TRBJ1-5; D perhaps matches TRBD1 (5 bases). This CDR3 is 16 amino acids long. The V gene's germline CDR1 is MGHRA and CDR2 YSYEKL. Between the trimmed V and J ends, which lost 4 bases and 5 bases, there was a span of 18 bases. CDR3 loop: CASSRDGRAGDQPQHF. The CDR3 region has the DNA TGCGCCAGCAGCCGAGACGGACGGGCGGGGGATCAGCCCCAGCATTTT.

The gene calls are TRBV5-1 and TRBJ2-2, with D possibly called TRBD1 or TRBD2 (5 bases each). Germline assignment: CDR1 SGHRS and CDR2 YFSETQ. This CDR3 spans 14 amino acids. V dropped 7 bases and J dropped 6 bases, with 16 bases sitting between them. The CDR3 sequence: CASAPGTASGELFF. The CDR3, as DNA: TGCGCCAGCGCTCCCGGGACGGCCTCCGGGGAGCTGTTTTTT.

This clone was seen once. V usage is TRBV11-2 and J usage is TRBJ2-5; weak D call: TRBD1 (6 bases). Germline V gene sequence: CDR1 SGHAT, CDR2 FQNNGV. Trimming left V 5 bases short and J 4 bases short, with 11 bases between. CDR3 length equals 13 residues. As DNA, the CDR3 is TGTGCCAGCAGCCCAACAGGGACAGAGACCCAGTACTTC. Translated: CASSPTGTETQYF.

V usage is TRBV10-3 and J usage is TRBJ1-5; no clear D. The CDR3 runs 13 residues. Germline V lookup: CDR1 ENHRY, CDR2 SYGVKD. Trimming pared 4 bases from V and 1 base from J, leaving 5 bases between. Here the CDR3 DNA reads TGTGCCATCAGTGGGGTCAGCAATCAGCCCCAGCATTTT. It is translated as CAISGVSNQPQHF.